The TCR beta chain under discussion was sequenced for a study of T cell responses to AZD1222 COVID-19 vaccine. Study-wide background: Analyses pooled second doses at about 4 or about 12 weeks.

Germline assignment: CDR1 SEHNR and CDR2 FQNEAQ (reference sequence). This CDR3 is built from 12 residues. V lost 3 bases, J lost 8 bases, and 5 bases lay in between. Produced via immunoSEQ multiplex PCR; TCRdb's table is partial and in-frame only. The sample records around 72,000 clones, roughly 82% being singletons. Overall study findings and caveats: Donors were chiefly white British, with a greater number of females, and clonal diversity was perhaps underestimated.

As regards this clone: The antigen is unknown.

The sample in question was peripheral blood, obtained on day 0 of AZD1222 vaccination. This chain links TRBV7-9 with TRBJ1-6; D is unresolved. The receptor comes from an adult in good health. CDR3 region: CASSFEDSPLHF. The CDR3 region has the DNA TGTGCCAGCAGCTTCGAGGATTCACCCCTCCACTTT.